This is a list of T cell receptor beta chains from one sample in a study of shared T cell receptors in the human thymus. Profiled with immunoSEQ multiplex PCR; TCRdb holds only in-frame clones, not every one. The data hold more than 550,000 clones, with approximately 87% observed a single time. The sample was also reused in another study, on human thymus T cells.

The sequencing sample was made of thymocytes. Receptor source: a boy younger than two with a congenital heart defect. CDR3s include the opening cysteine and the closing phenylalanine or tryptophan. The order of the fields is clone size, V gene, D gene, J gene, CDR3 protein, CDR3 DNA. The D gene is left open where the match is weak. Clone size appears in some rows only: once, few, many, or a class for an expanded clone.

clone_size: -; v_call: TRBV5-1; d_call: -; j_call: TRBJ2-2; cdr3_aa: CASSLVSSGAGELFF; cdr3_nt: TGCGCCAGCAGCTTGGTATCTTCCGGGGCCGGGGAGCTGTTTTTT
clone_size: -; v_call: TRBV5-6; d_call: -; j_call: TRBJ1-2; cdr3_aa: CASSFRGGEGGYTF; cdr3_nt: TGTGCCAGCAGCTTCCGAGGGGGGGAGGGCGGCTACACCTTC
clone_size: once; v_call: TRBV11-2; d_call: -; j_call: TRBJ1-1; cdr3_aa: CASSLDGPAGPNTEAFF; cdr3_nt: TGTGCCAGCAGCTTAGATGGGCCCGCGGGGCCGAACACTGAAGCTTTCTTT
clone_size: -; v_call: TRBV4-3; d_call: TRBD1; j_call: TRBJ2-1; cdr3_aa: CASSQERGQAAYNEQFF; cdr3_nt: TGCGCCAGCAGCCAAGAAAGGGGGCAGGCGGCGTACAATGAGCAGTTCTTC
clone_size: -; v_call: TRBV7-9; d_call: TRBD2; j_call: TRBJ2-1; cdr3_aa: CASSLAWTSGSSYNEQFF; cdr3_nt: TGTGCCAGCAGCTTAGCTTGGACTAGCGGGAGCTCCTACAATGAGCAGTTCTTC
clone_size: -; v_call: TRBV7-6; d_call: -; j_call: TRBJ2-1; cdr3_aa: CASSLARIGGGHEQFF; cdr3_nt: TGTGCCAGCAGCTTAGCCCGCATTGGAGGGGGCCATGAGCAGTTCTTC
clone_size: -; v_call: TRBV6-5; d_call: TRBD2; j_call: TRBJ2-7; cdr3_aa: CASSYLIAGGPYEQYF; cdr3_nt: TGTGCCAGCAGTTACCTTATAGCGGGGGGGCCCTACGAGCAGTACTTC
clone_size: -; v_call: TRBV19; d_call: TRBD2; j_call: TRBJ2-7; cdr3_aa: CASSKTSGNYEQYF; cdr3_nt: TGTGCCAGTAGTAAGACTAGCGGGAACTACGAGCAGTACTTC
clone_size: -; v_call: TRBV6-1; d_call: -; j_call: TRBJ1-2; cdr3_aa: CASSESRSRDKKGWNYGYTF; cdr3_nt: TGTGCCAGCAGTGAATCCCGGTCACGGGACAAAAAGGGGTGGAACTATGGCTACACCTTC
clone_size: -; v_call: TRBV28; d_call: TRBD1; j_call: TRBJ1-5; cdr3_aa: CASRQHRDRESNQPQHF; cdr3_nt: TGTGCCAGCAGACAACACCGGGACAGAGAGAGTAATCAGCCCCAGCATTTT
clone_size: -; v_call: TRBV7-9; d_call: TRBD2; j_call: TRBJ2-1; cdr3_aa: CASSSKTSGTYNEQFF; cdr3_nt: TGTGCCAGCAGCTCTAAGACTAGCGGAACATACAATGAGCAGTTCTTC
clone_size: -; v_call: TRBV5-1; d_call: -; j_call: TRBJ2-3; cdr3_aa: CASSFQATDTQYF; cdr3_nt: TGCGCCAGCAGCTTCCAGGCGACAGATACGCAGTATTTT
clone_size: -; v_call: TRBV7-3; d_call: TRBD1; j_call: TRBJ2-7; cdr3_aa: CASSEGTGYEQYF; cdr3_nt: TGTGCCAGCAGCGAGGGGACAGGCTACGAGCAGTACTTC
clone_size: once; v_call: TRBV7-9; d_call: TRBD1; j_call: TRBJ1-2; cdr3_aa: CASSSGGAYGYTF; cdr3_nt: TGTGCCAGCAGCTCAGGGGGCGCCTATGGCTACACCTTC
clone_size: -; v_call: TRBV11-2; d_call: -; j_call: TRBJ2-7; cdr3_aa: CASSYKEGQLSSYEQYF; cdr3_nt: TGTGCCAGCAGCTACAAAGAAGGACAGTTGAGCTCCTACGAGCAGTACTTC
clone_size: -; v_call: TRBV6-1; d_call: -; j_call: TRBJ1-2; cdr3_aa: CASSEWGTTNYGYTF; cdr3_nt: TGTGCCAGCAGTGAATGGGGCACAACGAACTATGGCTACACCTTC
clone_size: -; v_call: TRBV19; d_call: -; j_call: TRBJ1-2; cdr3_aa: CATIRKGHRERNYGYTF; cdr3_nt: TGTGCCACCATCAGGAAGGGACACCGAGAAAGAAACTATGGCTACACCTTC
clone_size: -; v_call: TRBV19; d_call: TRBD1; j_call: TRBJ2-7; cdr3_aa: CASSNSGTGIKPYEQYF; cdr3_nt: TGTGCCAGTAGTAACTCCGGGACAGGGATCAAACCCTACGAGCAGTACTTC
clone_size: -; v_call: TRBV18; d_call: -; j_call: TRBJ1-1; cdr3_aa: CASSPAGQTMNTEAFF; cdr3_nt: TGTGCCAGCTCCCCCGCCGGACAGACCATGAACACTGAAGCTTTCTTT
clone_size: -; v_call: TRBV7-2; d_call: -; j_call: TRBJ2-7; cdr3_aa: CASSWVGRPSYEQYF; cdr3_nt: TGTGCCAGCAGCTGGGTTGGGAGGCCCTCCTACGAGCAGTACTTC
clone_size: -; v_call: TRBV5-8; d_call: TRBD1; j_call: TRBJ1-3; cdr3_aa: CASSLSSDRAGNTIYF; cdr3_nt: TGTGCCAGCAGCTTATCCTCGGACAGGGCTGGAAACACCATATATTTT
clone_size: -; v_call: TRBV7-9; d_call: -; j_call: TRBJ2-5; cdr3_aa: CASSLESGVQETQYF; cdr3_nt: TGTGCCAGCAGCTTAGAATCCGGGGTCCAAGAGACCCAGTACTTC
clone_size: once; v_call: TRBV27; d_call: TRBD2; j_call: TRBJ2-1; cdr3_aa: CASRKTSGSSAEQFF; cdr3_nt: TGTGCCAGCAGGAAGACTAGCGGGAGTTCGGCGGAGCAGTTCTTC
clone_size: -; v_call: TRBV5-8; d_call: -; j_call: TRBJ1-1; cdr3_aa: CASSLDSNTEAFF; cdr3_nt: TGTGCCAGCAGCTTGGACAGTAACACTGAAGCTTTCTTT
clone_size: -; v_call: TRBV10-3; d_call: TRBD2; j_call: TRBJ2-7; cdr3_aa: CAISESGGLAGAHEQYF; cdr3_nt: TGTGCCATCAGTGAGTCCGGTGGGCTAGCGGGAGCCCACGAGCAGTACTTC
clone_size: -; v_call: TRBV29-1; d_call: -; j_call: TRBJ2-2; cdr3_aa: CSVETGRDTGELFF; cdr3_nt: TGCAGCGTTGAAACAGGGCGGGACACCGGGGAGCTGTTTTTT
clone_size: -; v_call: TRBV27; d_call: TRBD1; j_call: TRBJ2-7; cdr3_aa: CASSLRQGAVGLYEQYF; cdr3_nt: TGTGCCAGCAGTTTAAGGCAGGGGGCCGTGGGGCTCTACGAGCAGTACTTC
clone_size: -; v_call: TRBV9; d_call: TRBD1; j_call: TRBJ1-2; cdr3_aa: CASGPGQGKANYGYTF; cdr3_nt: TGTGCCAGCGGTCCGGGACAGGGGAAGGCTAACTATGGCTACACCTTC
clone_size: -; v_call: TRBV30; d_call: -; j_call: TRBJ2-1; cdr3_aa: CAWRPSRGANSYNEQFF; cdr3_nt: TGTGCCTGGAGGCCCTCCAGGGGCGCCAACTCCTACAATGAGCAGTTCTTC
clone_size: -; v_call: TRBV9; d_call: TRBD1; j_call: TRBJ2-7; cdr3_aa: CASSPRWVGGVYEQYF; cdr3_nt: TGTGCCAGCAGCCCGAGATGGGTAGGGGGCGTCTACGAGCAGTACTTC
clone_size: -; v_call: TRBV27; d_call: TRBD2; j_call: TRBJ2-1; cdr3_aa: CASSLPPLAGLYNEQFF; cdr3_nt: TGTGCCAGCAGTTTACCACCGCTAGCGGGACTATACAATGAGCAGTTCTTC
clone_size: few; v_call: TRBV10-1; d_call: TRBD1; j_call: TRBJ2-7; cdr3_aa: CASSSEFPVGTGLYEQYF; cdr3_nt: TGCGCCAGCAGTTCTGAGTTCCCGGTGGGGACAGGATTGTACGAGCAGTACTTC
clone_size: once; v_call: TRBV15; d_call: TRBD2; j_call: TRBJ2-3; cdr3_aa: CATKGLGREVDTQYF; cdr3_nt: TGTGCCACCAAGGGCCTCGGGCGGGAGGTAGATACGCAGTATTTT
clone_size: -; v_call: TRBV5-6; d_call: TRBD1; j_call: TRBJ1-1; cdr3_aa: CASSLAPRTGGTGGTEAFF; cdr3_nt: TGTGCCAGCAGCTTGGCCCCCCGGACAGGGGGCACTGGGGGCACTGAAGCTTTCTTT
clone_size: -; v_call: TRBV29-1; d_call: -; j_call: TRBJ1-1; cdr3_aa: CSVGSTLMNTEAFF; cdr3_nt: TGCAGCGTGGGCAGCACCCTTATGAACACTGAAGCTTTCTTT
clone_size: -; v_call: TRBV18; d_call: TRBD1; j_call: TRBJ1-4; cdr3_aa: CASSPPDRTSSNEKLFF; cdr3_nt: TGTGCCAGCTCACCCCCGGACAGGACCAGCTCTAATGAAAAACTGTTTTTT
clone_size: -; v_call: TRBV7-2; d_call: TRBD2; j_call: TRBJ2-5; cdr3_aa: CASSLFVREEQYF; cdr3_nt: TGTGCCAGCAGCTTATTTGTGCGGGAGGAGCAGTACTTC
clone_size: -; v_call: TRBV19; d_call: -; j_call: TRBJ1-6; cdr3_aa: CASSINGPQGLDNSPLHF; cdr3_nt: TGTGCCAGTAGTATCAACGGCCCCCAGGGCCTGGATAATTCACCCCTCCACTTT
clone_size: -; v_call: TRBV15; d_call: -; j_call: TRBJ1-3; cdr3_aa: CATSREQSGNTIYF; cdr3_nt: TGTGCCACCAGCAGAGAACAGTCGGGAAACACCATATATTTT
clone_size: once; v_call: TRBV7-2; d_call: TRBD2; j_call: TRBJ2-7; cdr3_aa: CASSSRGLAGVCEQYF; cdr3_nt: TGTGCCAGCAGCTCTCGAGGACTAGCGGGAGTATGCGAGCAGTACTTC
clone_size: -; v_call: TRBV4-3; d_call: TRBD1; j_call: TRBJ2-5; cdr3_aa: CASSQRQGWQETQYF; cdr3_nt: TGCGCCAGCAGCCAAAGACAGGGGTGGCAAGAGACCCAGTACTTC
clone_size: once; v_call: TRBV5-1; d_call: TRBD2; j_call: TRBJ2-1; cdr3_aa: CASSLVAGGYEQFF; cdr3_nt: TGCGCCAGCAGCTTGGTAGCGGGGGGCTATGAGCAGTTCTTC
clone_size: once; v_call: TRBV7-6; d_call: -; j_call: TRBJ1-4; cdr3_aa: CASSLGPTTNEKLFF; cdr3_nt: TGTGCCAGCAGCTTAGGGCCCACAACTAATGAAAAACTGTTTTTT
clone_size: -; v_call: TRBV7-8; d_call: -; j_call: TRBJ1-1; cdr3_aa: CASKAGVNTEAFF; cdr3_nt: TGTGCCAGCAAGGCAGGGGTTAACACTGAAGCTTTCTTT
clone_size: once; v_call: TRBV2; d_call: -; j_call: TRBJ1-1; cdr3_aa: CASSVWNTEAFF; cdr3_nt: TGTGCCAGCAGTGTCTGGAACACTGAAGCTTTCTTT
clone_size: once; v_call: TRBV4-1; d_call: -; j_call: TRBJ2-1; cdr3_aa: CASSQEAPTRGNEQFF; cdr3_nt: TGCGCCAGCAGCCAAGAGGCCCCAACTCGGGGTAATGAGCAGTTCTTC
clone_size: -; v_call: TRBV4-3; d_call: -; j_call: TRBJ2-1; cdr3_aa: CASSQDGMIASSYNEQFF; cdr3_nt: TGCGCCAGCAGCCAAGATGGCATGATAGCGAGCTCCTACAATGAGCAGTTCTTC
clone_size: -; v_call: TRBV7-9; d_call: -; j_call: TRBJ1-4; cdr3_aa: CASSPGRESGEKLFF; cdr3_nt: TGTGCCAGCAGCCCGGGCAGGGAAAGTGGAGAAAAACTGTTTTTT
clone_size: -; v_call: TRBV10-3; d_call: TRBD1; j_call: TRBJ2-5; cdr3_aa: CAIKDRGSQETQYF; cdr3_nt: TGTGCCATAAAGGACAGGGGTTCCCAAGAGACCCAGTACTTC
clone_size: -; v_call: TRBV6-1; d_call: -; j_call: TRBJ2-7; cdr3_aa: CASRSRGFSYEQYF; cdr3_nt: TGTGCCAGCAGATCAAGAGGGTTCTCCTACGAGCAGTACTTC
clone_size: -; v_call: TRBV2; d_call: TRBD1; j_call: TRBJ2-2; cdr3_aa: CASRARGTGSNTGELFF; cdr3_nt: TGTGCCAGCAGGGCCCGAGGGACAGGGTCGAACACCGGGGAGCTGTTTTTT
clone_size: few; v_call: TRBV21-1; d_call: -; j_call: TRBJ2-7; cdr3_aa: CASRADSQSYEQYF; cdr3_nt: TGTGCCAGCAGGGCTGATTCACAATCCTACGAGCAGTACTTC
clone_size: -; v_call: TRBV27; d_call: -; j_call: TRBJ2-3; cdr3_aa: CASSLRVTDTQYF; cdr3_nt: TGTGCCAGCAGTTTGCGTGTCACAGATACGCAGTATTTT
clone_size: -; v_call: TRBV27; d_call: TRBD2; j_call: TRBJ2-3; cdr3_aa: CASRSTFPGTSDTDTQYF; cdr3_nt: TGTGCCAGCAGATCGACCTTTCCCGGGACTAGCGACACAGATACGCAGTATTTT